The 29 T cell receptor beta chains presented below share a single source sample, sequenced in a study of shared clonotypes between healthy human individuals. Sequencing was performed with immunoSEQ multiplex PCR; in TCRdb, only in-frame clones are kept and a portion is missing. The profile shows around 1,000,000 clones, 60% to 85% of them singletons. The sample comprised memory CD4+ T cells from PBMCs. Specified subset: CD45RA-negative fraction. All receptors derive from a man between 18 and 29 years old in good health. Some clones in this sample may be carry-over from other donors' samples.

On this clone: One end of the junction does not line up with germline, which may come from a read error. V and J are TRBV18 and TRBJ2-1; 8 positions agree with TRBD1. CDR3 length: 16 residues. From germline, CDR1 is KGHSH and CDR2 LQKENI. CDR3 sequence (DNA): TGTGCCAGCTCCTCAGGGACAGGCGGTTCCTTCAATGAGCAGTTCTTC. Amino acid sequence: CASSSGTGGSFNEQFF.

This sequence joins TRBV6-5 and TRBJ2-3, with TRBD1 matching 7 bases. J gave up 2 bases and V 2 bases, and 1 base lay outside the gene matches. The CDR3 contains 14 residues. Germline assignment: CDR1 MNHEY and CDR2 SVGAGI. This CDR3 reads CASSYTGATDTQYF. In DNA, the CDR3 is TGTGCCAGCAGTTACACAGGGGCCACAGATACGCAGTATTTT.

This clone is a singleton in its sample. This chain links TRBV7-3 with TRBJ2-1; 10 positions agree with TRBD2. This CDR3 is 15 amino acids long. Trimming at V came to 5 bases and at J to 5 bases, leaving 6 bases not matched to a gene. The V gene's germline CDR1 is SGHTA and CDR2 FQGTGA. CDR3 sequence reads: CASSPAGGLHNEQFF. CDR3 coding DNA: TGTGCCAGCAGCCCAGCGGGAGGGCTTCACAATGAGCAGTTCTTC.

This clone was detected only once. The chain combines TRBV9 with TRBJ2-2; TRBD2 might be the D (5 bases). Trimming took 0 bases from V and 5 from J, leaving 11 bases between them. The germline V gene encodes CDR1 SGDLS and CDR2 YYNGEE. CDR3 length: 15 amino acids. In DNA form, the CDR3 reads TGTGCCAGCAGCGTAGATCTCCGGGAAACCGGGGAGCTGTTTTTT. This sequence encodes CASSVDLRETGELFF.

The chain is built from TRBV10-1 and TRBJ2-5, with 7 bases lining up with TRBD1. Losses at the gene ends were 3 bases for V and 1 base for J; bases not matched to a gene: 5. Germline loops: CDR1 WNHNN, CDR2 SYGVQD (reference sequence). CDR3 length equals 15 residues. The CDR3 reads CASSDIGTAQETQYF. DNA for the CDR3: TGCGCCAGCAGTGACATCGGGACAGCCCAAGAGACCCAGTACTTC.

The V and J genes are TRBV6-5 and TRBJ2-1; D gene uncertain. The CDR3 extends over 15 amino acids. Germline V gene sequence: CDR1 MNHEY, CDR2 SVGAGI. V lost 2 bases and J 2 bases, leaving 10 bases between the germline ends. CDR3 amino acids: CASSYDRATYNEQFF. The CDR3 bases are TGTGCCAGCAGTTACGACCGGGCCACCTACAATGAGCAGTTCTTC.

V and J are TRBV5-1 and TRBJ2-1; 9 bases agree with TRBD2. Germline V gene lookup returns CDR1 SGHRS and CDR2 YFSETQ. There are 15 residues in the CDR3. V shed 4 bases and J 7 bases; nucleotides not matched to a gene: 9. The CDR3 bases are TGCGCCAGCAGCCCTGGGGTAGCGGGAGTTAATGAGCAGTTCTTC. Translating gives CASSPGVAGVNEQFF. Based on the CDR3 plus reference TRBV5-1 and TRBJ2-1, the full variable domain is KAGVTQTPRYLIKTRGQQVTLSCSPISGHRSVSWYQQTPGQGLQFLFEYFSETQRNKGNFPGRFSGRQFSNSRSEMNVSTLELGDSALYLCASSPGVAGVNEQFFGPGTRLTVL.

The chain employs TRBV7-9 and TRBJ2-7; TRBD1 is a possible D gene (6 bases). This CDR3 comprises 16 residues. V dropped 4 bases and J dropped 4 bases, with 20 bases sitting between them. From germline, CDR1 is SEHNR and CDR2 FQNEAQ (reference sequence). The CDR3 reads CASSSAQGRKTYEQYF. The CDR3 DNA sequence: TGTGCCAGCAGCTCGGCACAGGGTCGGAAGACTTACGAGCAGTACTTC.

This clone was picked up a small number of times. V is TRBV5-1 and J is TRBJ2-5; no definite D call. CDR3 length: 14 amino acids. V was pared by 0 bases and J by 4 bases, with 10 bases between. Germline CDR1 SGHRS, CDR2 YFSETQ. CDR3 amino acids: CASSLVASIETQYF. CDR3 DNA: TGCGCCAGCAGCTTGGTGGCCAGCATAGAGACCCAGTACTTC.

The count of this clone is one. The V call is TRBV4-1, the J call TRBJ2-3, with a weak D call TRBD2 (6 bases). Trimming pared 4 bases from V and 3 bases from J, leaving 17 bases between. The length of the CDR3 is 16 residues. Germline V CDR1 and CDR2: MGHRA, YSYEKL. The CDR3 loop is CASSRSGLPGTDTQYF. The CDR3 DNA is TGCGCCAGCAGCCGATCGGGACTGCCAGGGACAGATACGCAGTATTTT.

This clone turned up a few times. V gene TRBV7-2 combines with J gene TRBJ1-1; D call uncertain. In germline, CDR1 is SGHTA, CDR2 FQGNSA. Trimming pared 3 bases from V and 3 bases from J, leaving 11 bases between. This CDR3 contains 14 residues. This CDR3 is CASSFYGSHTEAFF. CDR3 in DNA: TGTGCCAGCAGCTTTTACGGGTCTCACACTGAAGCTTTCTTT.

V gene TRBV28 combines with J gene TRBJ1-2, with TRBD1 matching over 8 bases. Per germline, CDR1 MDHEN and CDR2 SYDVKM. J was trimmed by 0 bases and V by 6 bases; bases with no gene match: 6. This CDR3 contains 15 residues. The CDR3 DNA reads as TGTGCCAGCAGCAAGCAGGGGGCGCCTAACTATGGCTACACCTTC. Translating gives CASSKQGAPNYGYTF.

With respect to this clone: The sample holds other DNA sequences that translate to the same CDR3. The chain is built from TRBV28 and TRBJ1-5; maybe TRBD1 (5 bases). The germline gives CDR1 MDHEN, CDR2 SYDVKM. The V gene lost 2 bases and the J gene lost 5 bases, with 10 bases spanning the gap. The CDR3 is made up of 14 amino acids. The DNA for the CDR3 is TGTGCCAGCAGTTTAACGGGGGGTTATCAGCCCCAGCATTTT. Translated: CASSLTGGYQPQHF. Based on the CDR3 plus reference TRBV28 and TRBJ1-5, the full variable domain is DVKVTQSSRYLVKRTGEKVFLECVQDMDHENMFWYRQDPGLGLRLIYFSYDVKMKEKGDIPEGYSVSREKKERFSLILESASTNQTSMYLCASSLTGGYQPQHFGDGTRLSIL.

This chain uses TRBV5-1 with TRBJ2-3, with TRBD1 matching over 8 bases. Trimming cost V 5 bases and J 0 bases; bases outside gene matches: 8. This CDR3 has 16 amino acids. In germline, CDR1 is SGHRS, CDR2 YFSETQ. The CDR3, as DNA: TGCGCCAGCAGAAGAGGACAGGGCACTAGCACAGATACGCAGTATTTT. It codes for CASRRGQGTSTDTQYF.

The rearrangement joins TRBV19 to TRBJ2-2; 9 nucleotides line up with TRBD1. Germline-derived CDR1 and CDR2 are LNHDA and SQIVND (reference sequence). The CDR3 is 14 residues long. J was trimmed by 5 bases and V by 6 bases; bases with no gene match: 4. CDR3: CASRGTGRTGELFF. CDR3 coding DNA: TGTGCCAGTAGAGGGACAGGGAGAACCGGGGAGCTGTTTTTT.

This rearrangement joins TRBV9 to TRBJ2-2; 11 nucleotides line up with TRBD2. The CDR3 extends over 17 amino acids. V dropped 4 bases and J dropped 2; count of bases not matched to a gene: 7. Germline CDR1 reads SGDLS; CDR2 reads YYNGEE. CDR3 region: CASSKDGTSGNTGELFF. CDR3 DNA: TGTGCCAGCAGCAAAGACGGGACTAGCGGTAACACCGGGGAGCTGTTTTTT.

As DNA, the CDR3 is TGTGCCAGCAGTGACTCAGGGGGGACCCAGTACTTC. This codes for CASSDSGGTQYF. This chain uses TRBV6-4 with TRBJ2-5, with D possibly TRBD1 on 6 matching bases. The CDR3 spans 12 residues. Trimming removed 0 bases from V and 7 bases from J, with 6 bases in between. From germline, CDR1 is MRHNA and CDR2 SNTAGT.

The rearrangement links TRBV9 to TRBJ2-6; no firm D call. CDR1 and CDR2 (germline): SGDLS, YYNGEE. Trimming removed 0 bases from V and 9 bases from J, with 7 bases in between. The CDR3 spans 13 residues. CDR3 sequence (DNA): TGTGCCAGCAGCGTAGTCCCCGGCAACGTCCTGACTTTC. Encoded protein: CASSVVPGNVLTF.

A note on this clone: Additional DNA sequences in this sample encode the identical CDR3. This chain uses TRBV11-3 with TRBJ2-3; a possible D gene is TRBD2 (6 bases). In germline, CDR1 is SGHNT, CDR2 YENEEA. Trimming left V 3 bases short and J 0 bases short, with 10 bases between. This CDR3 is 15 amino acids long. The CDR3 nucleotides are TGTGCCAGCAGCTTGGGCGGGGCTAGCACAGATACGCAGTATTTT. It is translated as CASSLGGASTDTQYF.

The chain carries TRBV2 and TRBJ1-2; the D gene is possibly TRBD1 (5 bases). Germline V gene data show CDR1 as SNHLY and CDR2 as FYNNEI. Trimming took 6 bases from V and 9 from J, leaving 20 bases between them. This CDR3 contains 14 residues. CDR3 nucleotides: TGTGCCAGCAGCCGTCTTTGGCAGGGTGATAGCTACACCTTC. It is translated as CASSRLWQGDSYTF.

The rearrangement uses TRBV19 and TRBJ1-3; D ambiguous. Germline assignment: CDR1 LNHDA and CDR2 SQIVND (reference sequence). V gave up 7 bases and J gave up 2 bases, with 12 bases separating them. The CDR3 is 14 residues long. The CDR3 nucleotides are TGTGCCAGTATAGAGCGGAGGCCTGGAAACACCATATATTTT. The encoded protein is CASIERRPGNTIYF.

This clone was detected only once. The genes are TRBV7-8 and TRBJ2-1; 10 bases align to TRBD1. With 5 bases clipped from V and 3 bases from J, the junction kept 4 bases outside the gene matches. CDR3 length equals 15 residues. CDR1 is SGHVS and CDR2 is FQNEAQ in the germline V gene. The CDR3 protein is CASSATGGYYNEQFF. For the CDR3, the DNA is TGTGCCAGCAGCGCGACAGGGGGCTACTACAATGAGCAGTTCTTC. Full variable domain (rest looked up from reference TRBV7-8 and TRBJ2-1): GAGVSQSPRYKVAKRGQDVALRCDPISGHVSLFWYQQALGQGPEFLTYFQNEAQLDKSGLPSDRFFAERPEGSVSTLKIQRTQQEDSAVYLCASSATGGYYNEQFFGPGTRLTVL.

This clone was found many times. This chain uses TRBV2 with TRBJ1-2; D unresolved. Between the trimmed V and J ends, which lost 4 bases and 8 bases, there was a span of 11 bases. In germline, CDR1 is SNHLY, CDR2 FYNNEI. The CDR3 sequence is 12 residues long. The CDR3 coding sequence is TGTGCCAGCAGTGGGTCCGGTGGAGGCTACACCTTC. It encodes CASSGSGGGYTF.

The V call is TRBV18, the J call TRBJ2-3, with D perhaps being TRBD1 or TRBD2 (5 bases each). CDR1 and CDR2 (germline): KGHSH, LQKENI. The V end was cut by 5 bases, the J end by 4 bases, with 10 bases between. CDR3 length: 13 residues. The DNA for the CDR3 is TGTGCCAGCTCATTCGGGGCCGCAGATACGCAGTATTTT. This encodes CASSFGAADTQYF.

The chain recombines TRBV10-3 with TRBJ2-5; perhaps D is TRBD1 or TRBD2 (5 bases each). Germline V gene lookup returns CDR1 ENHRY and CDR2 SYGVKD. The CDR3 extends over 16 amino acids. With 6 bases removed from V and 5 bases from J, the gap between germline ends came to 22 bases. The CDR3 nucleotides read TGTGCCATCAGGGAGCCCTCGGGGCGAGGGAAGGAGACCCAGTACTTC. Encoded protein: CAIREPSGRGKETQYF.

The chain recombines TRBV4-3 with TRBJ2-7; a weak D match, TRBD2 (6 bases). Germline values: CDR1 LGHNA, CDR2 YSLEER. The CDR3 runs to 17 residues. V was clipped by 3 bases and J by 0 bases, with 18 bases between them. The chain's CDR3 is CASSHASGGAVSYEQYF. The CDR3 DNA sequence: TGCGCCAGCAGCCATGCCTCCGGGGGAGCAGTCTCCTACGAGCAGTACTTC.

As concerns this clone: A read error likely explains this, since a far larger clone differs by one base. The chain uses TRBV7-9 and TRBJ2-3; D remains ambiguous. With 4 bases removed from V and 4 bases from J, the gap between germline ends came to 3 bases. Germline V gene data show CDR1 as SEHNR and CDR2 as FQNEAQ (reference sequence). The CDR3 totals 11 residues. The CDR3 here is CASSSADTQYF. In DNA, the CDR3 is TGTGCCAGCAGCTCCGCAGATACGCAGTATTTT.

The CDR3 here is CASRTTGGDLWNTEAFF. The CDR3 region has the DNA TGTGCCAGCAGAACGACAGGGGGCGATCTCTGGAACACTGAAGCTTTCTTT. The chain links TRBV28 to TRBJ1-1, with 10 positions matching TRBD1. With V trimmed by 6 bases and J by 1 base, 11 bases remained unmatched. The CDR3 is 17 amino acids. Germline CDR1 MDHEN, CDR2 SYDVKM. Supplemented by reference TRBV28 and TRBJ1-1, the full variable domain reads DVKVTQSSRYLVKRTGEKVFLECVQDMDHENMFWYRQDPGLGLRLIYFSYDVKMKEKGDIPEGYSVSREKKERFSLILESASTNQTSMYLCASRTTGGDLWNTEAFFGQGTRLTVV.

The chain combines TRBV2 with TRBJ2-2; 7 nucleotides line up with TRBD1. Germline CDR1 and CDR2: SNHLY and FYNNEI. The CDR3 is 15 amino acids. V shed 10 bases and J 0 bases; nucleotides not matched to a gene: 8. CDR3 residues: CATASGQTNTGELFF. In nucleotides, the CDR3 is TGTGCCACCGCTTCGGGACAGACGAACACCGGGGAGCTGTTTTTT. The whole variable domain, remainder taken from reference TRBV2 and TRBJ2-2, is EPEVTQTPSHQVTQMGQEVILRCVPISNHLYFYWYRQILGQKVEFLVSFYNNEISEKSEIFDDQFSVERPDGSNFTLKIRSTKLEDSAMYFCATASGQTNTGELFFGEGSRLTVL.